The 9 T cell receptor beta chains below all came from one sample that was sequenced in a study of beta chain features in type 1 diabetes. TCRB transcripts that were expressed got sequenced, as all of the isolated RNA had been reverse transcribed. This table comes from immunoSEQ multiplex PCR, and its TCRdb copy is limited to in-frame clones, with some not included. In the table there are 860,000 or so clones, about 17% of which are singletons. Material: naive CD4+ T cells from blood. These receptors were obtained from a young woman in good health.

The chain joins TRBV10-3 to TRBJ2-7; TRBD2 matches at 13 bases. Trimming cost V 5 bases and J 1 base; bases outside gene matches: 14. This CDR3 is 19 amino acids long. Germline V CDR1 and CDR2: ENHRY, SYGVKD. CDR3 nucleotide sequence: TGTGCCATCAGTTTGAGTGGACTAGCGGGAGCAGGAGCGTCCTACGAGCAGTACTTC. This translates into CAISLSGLAGAGASYEQYF.

The CDR3 reads CASSSQDTGELFF. CDR3 DNA: TGTGCCAGCAGCTCCCAGGACACCGGGGAGCTGTTTTTT. The chain combines TRBV7-3 with TRBJ2-2; D is undetermined. The germline CDR1 and CDR2 sequences are SGHTA and FQGTGA. V gave up 4 bases and J gave up 3 bases, with 6 bases separating them. The CDR3 has 13 amino acids. The variable domain in full, completed from reference TRBV7-3 and TRBJ2-2, reads GAGVSQTPSNKVTEKGKYVELRCDPISGHTALYWYRQSLGQGPEFLIYFQGTGAADDSGLPNDRFFAVRPEGSVSTLKIQRTERGDSAVYLCASSSQDTGELFFGEGSRLTVL.

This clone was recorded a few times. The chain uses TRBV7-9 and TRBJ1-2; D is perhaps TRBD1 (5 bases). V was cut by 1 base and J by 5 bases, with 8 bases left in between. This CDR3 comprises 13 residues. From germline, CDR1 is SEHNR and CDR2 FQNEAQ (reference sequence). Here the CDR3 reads CASSLDRRYGYTF. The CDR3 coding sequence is TGTGCCAGCAGCTTAGACAGGCGGTATGGCTACACCTTC.

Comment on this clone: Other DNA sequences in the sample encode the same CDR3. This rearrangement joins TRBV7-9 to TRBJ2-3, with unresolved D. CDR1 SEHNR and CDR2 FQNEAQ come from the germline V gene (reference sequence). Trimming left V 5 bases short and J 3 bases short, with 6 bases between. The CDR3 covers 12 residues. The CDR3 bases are TGTGCCAGCAGCCCCTATACAGATACGCAGTATTTT. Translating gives CASSPYTDTQYF.

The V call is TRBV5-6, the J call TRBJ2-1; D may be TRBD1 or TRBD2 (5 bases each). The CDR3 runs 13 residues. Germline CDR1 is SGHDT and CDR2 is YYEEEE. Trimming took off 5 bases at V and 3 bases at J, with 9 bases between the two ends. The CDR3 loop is CASSGTLYNEQFF. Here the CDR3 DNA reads TGTGCCAGCAGTGGGACGCTCTACAATGAGCAGTTCTTC.

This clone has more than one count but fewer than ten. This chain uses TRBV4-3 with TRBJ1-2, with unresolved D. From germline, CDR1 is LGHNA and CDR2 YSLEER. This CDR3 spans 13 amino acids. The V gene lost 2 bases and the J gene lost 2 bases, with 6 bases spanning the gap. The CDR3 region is CASSQTNNYGYTF. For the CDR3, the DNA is TGCGCCAGCAGCCAAACCAACAACTATGGCTACACCTTC.

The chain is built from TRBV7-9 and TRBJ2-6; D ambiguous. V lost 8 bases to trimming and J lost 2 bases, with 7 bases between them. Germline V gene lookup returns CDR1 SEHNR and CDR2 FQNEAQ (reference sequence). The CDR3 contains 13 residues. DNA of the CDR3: TGTGCCAGCCTATTGGCTGGGGCCAACGTCCTGACTTTC. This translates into CASLLAGANVLTF. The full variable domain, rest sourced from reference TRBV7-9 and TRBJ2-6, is DTGVSQNPRHKITKRGQNVTFRCDPISEHNRLYWYRQTLGQGPEFLTYFQNEAQLEKSRLLSDRFSAERPKGSFSTLEIQRTEQGDSAMYLCASLLAGANVLTFGAGSRLTVL.

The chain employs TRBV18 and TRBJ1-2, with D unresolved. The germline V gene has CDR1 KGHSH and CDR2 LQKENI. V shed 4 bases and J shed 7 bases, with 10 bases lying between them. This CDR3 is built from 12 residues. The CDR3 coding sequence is TGTGCCAGCTCACTCAGAGGGCTTGGCTACACCTTC. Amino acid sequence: CASSLRGLGYTF.

The CDR3 here is CASTSQPQETQYF. As DNA, the CDR3 is TGTGCCAGCACTTCACAGCCCCAAGAGACCCAGTACTTC. The rearrangement uses TRBV2 and TRBJ2-5; unclear D gene. The germline gives CDR1 SNHLY, CDR2 FYNNEI. With 7 bases removed from V and 1 base from J, the gap between germline ends came to 10 bases. The CDR3 extends over 13 amino acids.